This TCR beta chain was recorded in a study of identical twins. General study results and limits: Twin-shared out-of-frame alpha sequences showed excess low generation probability. Abundant cord blood beta clonotypes carried fewer insertions; memory repertoires showed none.

This clonotype was observed a few times. Its antigen remains unidentified. Looked up from germline, CDR1 is KGHDR and CDR2 is SFDVKD. Trimming left V 0 bases short and J 2 bases short, with 14 bases between. The CDR3 length is 17 residues. Template switching added a universal primer site, and cDNA bore unique molecular identifiers. MiXCR was run by TCRdb on the 5' RACE reads, yielding one entry per CDR3 protein. The sample records 700,000 to 950,000 distinct CDR3 sequences, approximately 13% being singletons. Another study also made use of these data, one on yellow fever vaccine responses in identical twins.

Material for sequencing was PBMCs. The rearrangement uses TRBV24-1 and TRBJ2-3; D call uncertain. This receptor was taken from a woman aged 18-29 years in good health. DNA for the CDR3: TGTGCCACCAGTGATTTGAAGCCGGGCCGTAACACAGATACGCAGTATTTT. Translated: CATSDLKPGRNTDTQYF.